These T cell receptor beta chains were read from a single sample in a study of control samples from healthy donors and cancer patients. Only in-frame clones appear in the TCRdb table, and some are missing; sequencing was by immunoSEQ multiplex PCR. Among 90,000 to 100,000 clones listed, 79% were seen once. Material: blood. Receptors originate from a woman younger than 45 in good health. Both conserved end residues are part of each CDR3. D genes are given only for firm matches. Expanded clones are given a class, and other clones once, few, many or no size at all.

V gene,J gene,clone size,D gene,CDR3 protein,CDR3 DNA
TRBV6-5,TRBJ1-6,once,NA,CASSFSSSPLHF,TGTGCCAGCAGTTTTTCCTCCTCACCCCTCCACTTT
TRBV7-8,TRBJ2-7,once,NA,CASSASYEQYF,TGTGCCAGCAGCGCTTCCTACGAGCAGTACTTC
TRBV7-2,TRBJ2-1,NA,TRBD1,CASTSRQGVIEQFF,TGTGCCAGCACCTCTCGACAGGGGGTGATTGAGCAGTTCTTC
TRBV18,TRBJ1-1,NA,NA,CASSLQGGVTEAFF,TGTGCCAGCTCACTACAGGGTGGTGTAACTGAAGCTTTCTTT
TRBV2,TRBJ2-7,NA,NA,CASRAPMYEQYF,TGTGCCAGCAGGGCCCCAATGTACGAGCAGTACTTC
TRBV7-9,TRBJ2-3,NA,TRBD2,CASSLATSGGSADTQYF,TGTGCCAGCAGCTTAGCAACCAGCGGGGGCAGCGCAGATACGCAGTATTTT
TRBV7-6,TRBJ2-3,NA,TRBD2,CASSRSGGGTDTQYF,TGTGCCAGCAGCCGCAGCGGGGGAGGCACAGATACGCAGTATTTT
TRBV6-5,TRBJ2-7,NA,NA,CASAGTSYEQYF,TGTGCCAGTGCAGGGACCTCCTACGAGCAGTACTTC
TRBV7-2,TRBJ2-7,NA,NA,CASSWKAHEQYF,TGTGCCAGCAGCTGGAAAGCCCACGAGCAGTACTTC
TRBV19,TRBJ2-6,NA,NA,CASSIAGANVLTF,TGTGCCAGTAGTATAGCTGGGGCCAACGTCCTGACTTTC
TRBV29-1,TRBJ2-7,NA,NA,CSVEGGLSSYEQYF,TGCAGCGTTGAGGGGGGCTTAAGCTCCTACGAGCAGTACTTC
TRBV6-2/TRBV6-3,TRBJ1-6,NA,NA,CASSNSGGTLHF,TGTGCCAGCAGCAACTCCGGGGGTACCCTCCACTTT
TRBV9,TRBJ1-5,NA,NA,CASSVGVASNQPQHF,TGTGCCAGCAGCGTAGGGGTGGCTAGCAATCAGCCCCAGCATTTT
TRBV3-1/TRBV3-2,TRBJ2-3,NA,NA,CASSQVAGTLLTPSTDTQYF,TGTGCCAGCAGCCAAGTAGCCGGGACACTCCTTACCCCTAGCACAGATACGCAGTATTTT
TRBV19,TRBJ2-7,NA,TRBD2,CASSTRLAARAYEQYF,TGTGCCAGTAGTACCCGACTAGCGGCGAGGGCCTACGAGCAGTACTTC
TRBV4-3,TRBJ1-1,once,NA,CASSQDTPAGWEGNTEAFF,TGCGCCAGCAGCCAAGATACCCCAGCGGGGTGGGAAGGGAACACTGAAGCTTTCTTT
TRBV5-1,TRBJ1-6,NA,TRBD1,CASSFWGQYNSPLHF,TGCGCCAGCAGCTTTTGGGGACAGTATAATTCACCCCTCCACTTT
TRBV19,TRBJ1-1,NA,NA,CASTPPGGLTEAFF,TGTGCCAGTACCCCCCCGGGGGGCCTCACTGAAGCTTTCTTT
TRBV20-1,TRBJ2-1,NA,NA,CSASNRGNDNEQFF,TGCAGTGCTAGTAATCGGGGGAATGACAATGAGCAGTTCTTC
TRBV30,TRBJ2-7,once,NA,CAWSSAGTPPYEQYF,TGTGCCTGGAGTTCCGCCGGGACACCGCCCTACGAGCAGTACTTC
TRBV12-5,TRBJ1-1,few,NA,CASGRIQGNTEAFF,TGTGCTAGTGGTCGCATACAGGGGAACACTGAAGCTTTCTTT
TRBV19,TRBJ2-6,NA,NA,CASRPGAKGANVLTF,TGTGCCAGTAGACCGGGAGCGAAAGGGGCCAACGTCCTGACTTTC
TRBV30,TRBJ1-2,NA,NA,CAWGRLGYTF,TGTGCCTGGGGAAGGTTGGGCTACACCTTC
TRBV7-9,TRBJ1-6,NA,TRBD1,CASSLELGTGNSPLHF,TGTGCCAGCAGCTTAGAACTCGGGACAGGCAATTCACCCCTCCACTTT
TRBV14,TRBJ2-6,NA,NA,CASSPQHSGANVLTF,TGTGCCAGCAGCCCCCAGCACTCTGGGGCCAACGTCCTGACTTTC
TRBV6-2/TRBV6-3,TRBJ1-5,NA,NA,CASSYGKGRPGNQPQHF,TGTGCCAGCAGTTACGGTAAAGGTCGTCCCGGCAATCAGCCCCAGCATTTT
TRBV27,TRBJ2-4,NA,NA,CASSSNQGLAKNIQYF,TGTGCCAGCAGCAGCAATCAGGGGCTGGCCAAAAACATTCAGTACTTC
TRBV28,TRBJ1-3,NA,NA,CASNTGYSGNTIYF,TGTGCCAGCAATACAGGTTACTCTGGAAACACCATATATTTT
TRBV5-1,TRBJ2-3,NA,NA,CASSLEGQSTDTQYF,TGCGCCAGCAGCCTGGAAGGACAGAGCACAGATACGCAGTATTTT
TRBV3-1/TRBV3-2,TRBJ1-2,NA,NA,CASSQDPQGRAGYTF,TGTGCCAGCAGCCAAGATCCCCAGGGGAGAGCTGGCTACACCTTC
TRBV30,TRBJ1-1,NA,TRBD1,CACRGSGLTEAFF,TGTGCCTGCAGGGGGTCGGGACTCACTGAAGCTTTCTTT